The 18 T cell receptor beta chains reported below all come from one sample, sequenced in a study of T cell responses to AZD1222 COVID-19 vaccine. Sequenced by immunoSEQ multiplex PCR; TCRdb stores in-frame clones only, minus some. The table records around 99,000 clones, roughly 87% of them present only once. Sequencing was performed on peripheral blood, taken on day 0 of AZD1222 vaccination. The receptors stem from an adult in good health.

The genes are TRBV28 and TRBJ1-1; D is undetermined. CDR3 size: 14 residues. V lost 7 bases to trimming and J lost 0 bases, with 12 bases between them. CDR1 and CDR2 (germline): MDHEN, SYDVKM. The CDR3 DNA sequence: TGTGCCAGCAACTGGAAGCCCATGAACACTGAAGCTTTCTTT. Amino acids: CASNWKPMNTEAFF.

The gene calls are TRBV6-2 or TRBV6-3 and TRBJ1-2; D possibly corresponds to TRBD1 (5 bases). CDR3 length equals 17 residues. The V end lost 5 bases, the J end lost 7 bases, and 26 bases lay between the germline ends. Germline V lookup: CDR1 MNHEY, CDR2 SVGEGT. CDR3 region: CASSPLPFTAPRGGYTF. CDR3 coding DNA: TGTGCCAGCAGTCCACTGCCTTTCACAGCCCCAAGGGGTGGCTACACCTTC.

The chain links TRBV5-1 to TRBJ2-1; 12 bases match TRBD2. V shed 4 bases, J shed 6 bases, and the junction held 5 bases outside the gene matches. Germline CDR1 and CDR2: SGHRS and YFSETQ. The CDR3 totals 15 residues. The CDR3 DNA follows: TGCGCCAGCAGCCCCGGACTAGCGGGATTCAATGAGCAGTTCTTC. Its translation: CASSPGLAGFNEQFF.

The chain couples TRBV7-3 to TRBJ2-2; TRBD1 matches 10 bases. CDR3 length equals 14 residues. The ends lost 5 bases at V and 5 bases at J; junction bases unmatched: 2. Germline CDR1 and CDR2: SGHTA and FQGTGA. In DNA, the CDR3 is TGTGCCAGCAGCCCGGGACAGGGGACCGGGGAGCTGTTTTTT. The encoded protein is CASSPGQGTGELFF.

This clone was found a few times. The chain has TRBV6-4 and TRBJ2-3; D remains unclear. This CDR3 has 15 amino acids. Trimming removed 0 bases from V and 4 bases from J, with 11 bases in between. CDR1 is MRHNA and CDR2 is SNTAGT in the germline V gene. In DNA form, the CDR3 reads TGTGCCAGCAGTGACTCGGTTAGGGCAGCAGATACGCAGTATTTT. Amino acid sequence: CASSDSVRAADTQYF.

The chain joins TRBV13 to TRBJ2-7, with TRBD1 identical over 8 bases. CDR1 and CDR2 (germline): PRHDT, FYEKMQ (reference sequence). This CDR3 spans 16 amino acids. After removal of 5 bases from V and 3 bases from J, the junction contained 12 bases not matched to a gene. CDR3 coding DNA: TGTGCCAGCAGCGCCCGGACAGGGAATAGGGTCTACGAGCAGTACTTC. Translation gives CASSARTGNRVYEQYF.

The V call is TRBV9, the J call TRBJ1-2; weak D call: TRBD1 (6 bases). V was cut by 4 bases and J by 4 bases, with 26 bases left in between. CDR3 length: 18 amino acids. The germline V gene has CDR1 SGDLS and CDR2 YYNGEE. The CDR3 DNA sequence: TGTGCCAGCAGCCCCCACGAGGAGGGGGTGCCTAGGGGCTATGGCTACACCTTC. Translation: CASSPHEEGVPRGYGYTF.

The rearrangement joins TRBV4-2 to TRBJ2-1, with 10 bases matching TRBD2. Losses at the gene ends were 0 bases for V and 6 bases for J; bases not matched to a gene: 8. The germline CDR1 and CDR2 sequences are LGHNA and YNFKEQ. The CDR3 spans 17 residues. CDR3 sequence reads: CASSQDRLAGDINEQFF. The CDR3 DNA follows: TGTGCCAGCAGCCAAGATCGTCTAGCGGGAGACATCAATGAGCAGTTCTTC.

The genes are TRBV7-6 and TRBJ1-4; 9 bases are shared with TRBD1. CDR3 length: 16 amino acids. V shed 2 bases and J 5 bases; nucleotides not matched to a gene: 6. Germline V CDR1 and CDR2: SGHVS, FNYEAQ. The CDR3 nucleotides are TGTGCCAGCAGCTTAACGTCCGGGACAGGGAATGAAAAACTGTTTTTT. Protein product: CASSLTSGTGNEKLFF.

The CDR3 here is CASSLLAGGRVGYNEQFF. The CDR3 DNA reads as TGTGCCAGTAGTTTACTAGCGGGAGGGCGAGTCGGCTACAATGAGCAGTTCTTC. This chain connects TRBV19 to TRBJ2-1; 13 bases agree with TRBD2. Germline values: CDR1 LNHDA, CDR2 SQIVND (reference sequence). This CDR3 has 18 amino acids. The junction had 10 bases not matched to a gene; V was cut back by 5 bases and J by 3 bases.

The V call is TRBV3-1 (or the pseudogene TRBV3-2), the J call TRBJ1-3; tentatively, D is TRBD1 (5 bases). Per germline, CDR1 LGHDT and CDR2 YNNKEL (reference sequence). V lost 5 bases and J 4 bases, leaving 18 bases between the germline ends. This CDR3 region has 16 residues. CDR3 region: CASSSFTGVDGNTIYF. Here the CDR3 DNA reads TGTGCCAGCAGCTCCTTTACGGGGGTTGACGGAAACACCATATATTTT.

The V call is TRBV7-8, the J call TRBJ2-7; D tentatively fits TRBD1 or TRBD2 (5 bases each). CDR1 and CDR2 (germline): SGHVS, FQNEAQ. V lost 1 base and J lost 2, with 6 bases in between. The CDR3 covers 13 residues. In DNA, the CDR3 is TGTGCCAGCAGCTTAGGGGGGACCTACGAGCAGTACTTC. As protein: CASSLGGTYEQYF. The full variable domain, with the rest looked up from reference TRBV7-8 and TRBJ2-7, is GAGVSQSPRYKVAKRGQDVALRCDPISGHVSLFWYQQALGQGPEFLTYFQNEAQLDKSGLPSDRFFAERPEGSVSTLKIQRTQQEDSAVYLCASSLGGTYEQYFGPGTRLTVT.

This chain uses TRBV27 with TRBJ1-6, with 8 bases aligning to TRBD1. Germline V gene data show CDR1 as MNHEY and CDR2 as SMNVEV (reference sequence). Unmatched junction bases numbered 15, after V lost 4 bases and J lost 10 bases. CDR3 size: 17 residues. The DNA of the CDR3 is TGTGCCAGCAGTTCCGTGGGGCAGGGGGCATTTTGGTCACCCCTCCACTTT. Residues: CASSSVGQGAFWSPLHF.

The J gene is TRBJ1-2, the V gene TRBV3-1 (or the pseudogene TRBV3-2), with D tentatively TRBD1 (5 bases). Germline V gene lookup returns CDR1 LGHDT and CDR2 YNNKEL (reference sequence). The V and J ends lost 0 bases and 5 bases respectively, with 13 bases between them. CDR3 size: 15 residues. CDR3 sequence reads: CASSQDLQGWYGYTF. For the CDR3, the DNA is TGTGCCAGCAGCCAAGATTTGCAGGGTTGGTATGGCTACACCTTC.

J is TRBJ1-5 and V is TRBV21-1; the table's D call of TRBD1 was not tested on the DNA. TRBV21-1 is described as a pseudogene. The CDR3 has 14 residues. The CDR3 region is CASSSRTVNQPQHF. The DNA of the CDR3 is TGTGCCAGCAGCTCTCGGACAGTCAATCAGCCCCAGCATTTT.

V usage is TRBV7-2 and J usage is TRBJ2-2; TRBD2 matches 8 bases. V gave up 4 bases and J gave up 1 base; unmatched junction bases: 2. The CDR3 length is 15 residues. Germline V gives CDR1 SGHTA, CDR2 FQGNSA. The CDR3 loop is CASSWTSLNTGELFF. In DNA, the CDR3 is TGTGCCAGCAGCTGGACTAGCCTGAACACCGGGGAGCTGTTTTTT.

The chain carries TRBV14 and TRBJ2-7; weak D call: TRBD2 (7 bases). Germline-derived CDR1 and CDR2 are SGHDN and FVKESK. CDR3 length: 15 amino acids. Trimming pared 5 bases from V and 2 bases from J, leaving 16 bases between. The CDR3 DNA is TGTGCCAGCAGCACTACAGGGACTACGCCCTACGAGCAGTACTTC. This gives the protein CASSTTGTTPYEQYF.

The rearrangement uses TRBV5-6 and TRBJ1-5; D is ambiguous. This CDR3 has 13 amino acids. From germline, CDR1 is SGHDT and CDR2 YYEEEE. V was pared by 3 bases and J by 6 bases, with 10 bases between. The CDR3: CASSSSGGQPQHF. DNA of the CDR3: TGTGCCAGCAGCTCATCAGGTGGTCAGCCCCAGCATTTT.